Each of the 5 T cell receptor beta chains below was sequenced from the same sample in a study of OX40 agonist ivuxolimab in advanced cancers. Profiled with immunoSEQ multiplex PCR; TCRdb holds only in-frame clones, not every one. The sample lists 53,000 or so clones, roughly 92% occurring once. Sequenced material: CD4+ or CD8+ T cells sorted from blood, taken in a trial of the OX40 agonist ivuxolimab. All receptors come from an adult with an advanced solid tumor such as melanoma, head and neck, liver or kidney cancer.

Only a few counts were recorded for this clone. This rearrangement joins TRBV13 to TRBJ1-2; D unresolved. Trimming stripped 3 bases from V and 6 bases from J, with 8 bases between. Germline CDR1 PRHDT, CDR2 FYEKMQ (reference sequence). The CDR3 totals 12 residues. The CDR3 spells CASSFSGDGYTF. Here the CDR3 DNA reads TGTGCCAGCAGCTTCTCTGGGGATGGCTACACCTTC. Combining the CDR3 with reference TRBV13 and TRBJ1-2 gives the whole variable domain AAGVIQSPRHLIKEKRETATLKCYPIPRHDTVYWYQQGPGQDPQFLISFYEKMQSDKGSIPDRFSAQQFSDYHSELNMSSLELGDSALYFCASSFSGDGYTFGSGTRLTVV.

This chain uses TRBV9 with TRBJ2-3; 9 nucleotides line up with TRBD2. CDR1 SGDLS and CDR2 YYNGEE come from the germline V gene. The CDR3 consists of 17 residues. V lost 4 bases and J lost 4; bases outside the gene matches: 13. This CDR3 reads CASSPPQGAGGPDTQYF. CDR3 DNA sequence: TGTGCCAGCAGCCCGCCCCAGGGAGCGGGAGGACCAGATACGCAGTATTTT.

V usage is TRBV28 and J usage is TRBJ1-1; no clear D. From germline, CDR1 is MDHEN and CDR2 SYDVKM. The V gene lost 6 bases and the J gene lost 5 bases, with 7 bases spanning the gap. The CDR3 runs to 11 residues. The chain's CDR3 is CASRRDTEAFF. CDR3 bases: TGTGCCAGCAGACGTGATACTGAAGCTTTCTTT.

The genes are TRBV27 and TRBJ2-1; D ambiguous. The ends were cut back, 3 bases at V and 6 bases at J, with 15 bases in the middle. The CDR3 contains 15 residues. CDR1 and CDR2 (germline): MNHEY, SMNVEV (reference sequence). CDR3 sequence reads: CASSFGLPVTNEQFF. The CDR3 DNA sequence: TGTGCCAGCAGTTTCGGCCTCCCCGTAACCAATGAGCAGTTCTTC.

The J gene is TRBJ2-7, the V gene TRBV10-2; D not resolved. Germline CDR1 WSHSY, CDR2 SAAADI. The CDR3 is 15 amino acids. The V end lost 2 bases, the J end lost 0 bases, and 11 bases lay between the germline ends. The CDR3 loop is CASSEATVLSYEQYF. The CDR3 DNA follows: TGCGCCAGCAGTGAGGCCACAGTCCTCTCCTACGAGCAGTACTTC.